This T cell receptor beta chain was identified in a study of control samples from healthy donors and cancer patients. Using immunoSEQ multiplex PCR, the repertoire was profiled, and TCRdb retains in-frame clones only, with some absent. The repertoire has about 220,000 clones, 85% to 95% of them found once; the top ten carry approximately 1.5%. Germline lookup yields CDR1 MNHEY and CDR2 SVGEGT. The CDR3 runs 12 residues. Trimming removed 4 bases at V and 6 bases at J, with 9 bases between. This chain uses TRBV6-2 or TRBV6-3 with TRBJ1-1; D is ambiguous. The origin of this receptor is a man aged 45-60 years in good health. The sample taken for sequencing was blood. The CDR3 here is CASSLQGPEAFF. CDR3 bases: TGTGCCAGCAGTTTACAAGGACCTGAAGCTTTCTTT.